Shown below are 4 T cell receptor beta chains from a single sample sequenced in a study of cytomegalovirus exposure and HLA in healthy donors. Some clones are missing from TCRdb's copy, which holds only in-frame ones; the method was immunoSEQ multiplex PCR. This sample has 250,000 or so clones, with approximately 84% found just once. The sequenced material came from PBMCs. The receptors stem from a young man in good health and CMV-seropositive.

J is TRBJ2-7 and V is TRBV5-1; no clear D gene. CDR1 and CDR2 (germline): SGHRS, YFSETQ. Trimming stripped 1 base from V and 6 bases from J, with 11 bases between. This CDR3 spans 13 amino acids. CDR3 in DNA: TGCGCCAGCAGCTTGACGACGGCCGGCGAGCAGTACTTC. This sequence encodes CASSLTTAGEQYF.

This clone came up once. J is TRBJ1-2 and V is TRBV2, with a possible D match to TRBD1 (6 bases). V was trimmed by 6 bases and J by 5 bases, leaving 19 bases between them. Germline CDR1 SNHLY, CDR2 FYNNEI. The CDR3 runs 15 residues. The CDR3 nucleotides are TGTGCCAGCAGCGACATACAGGGTTTGGGTTATGGCTACACCTTC. This encodes CASSDIQGLGYGYTF. Variable domain in full (rest from reference TRBV2 and TRBJ1-2): EPEVTQTPSHQVTQMGQEVILRCVPISNHLYFYWYRQILGQKVEFLVSFYNNEISEKSEIFDDQFSVERPDGSNFTLKIRSTKLEDSAMYFCASSDIQGLGYGYTFGSGTRLTVV.

This chain links TRBV9 with TRBJ2-3, with 7 bases lining up with TRBD1. V shed 0 bases and J 6 bases; nucleotides not matched to a gene: 7. The germline V gene has CDR1 SGDLS and CDR2 YYNGEE. This CDR3 has 15 residues. CDR3 sequence: CASSVVPTGKDTQYF. The CDR3 DNA sequence: TGTGCCAGCAGCGTAGTCCCGACAGGGAAGGATACGCAGTATTTT.

The chain employs TRBV5-1 and TRBJ1-2; no clear D gene. The ends were cut back, 0 bases at V and 6 bases at J, with 12 bases in the middle. Germline V gene lookup returns CDR1 SGHRS and CDR2 YFSETQ. This CDR3 spans 14 amino acids. CDR3 sequence reads: CASSLEYETDGYTF. The DNA for the CDR3 is TGCGCCAGCAGCTTGGAGTACGAAACGGATGGCTACACCTTC.